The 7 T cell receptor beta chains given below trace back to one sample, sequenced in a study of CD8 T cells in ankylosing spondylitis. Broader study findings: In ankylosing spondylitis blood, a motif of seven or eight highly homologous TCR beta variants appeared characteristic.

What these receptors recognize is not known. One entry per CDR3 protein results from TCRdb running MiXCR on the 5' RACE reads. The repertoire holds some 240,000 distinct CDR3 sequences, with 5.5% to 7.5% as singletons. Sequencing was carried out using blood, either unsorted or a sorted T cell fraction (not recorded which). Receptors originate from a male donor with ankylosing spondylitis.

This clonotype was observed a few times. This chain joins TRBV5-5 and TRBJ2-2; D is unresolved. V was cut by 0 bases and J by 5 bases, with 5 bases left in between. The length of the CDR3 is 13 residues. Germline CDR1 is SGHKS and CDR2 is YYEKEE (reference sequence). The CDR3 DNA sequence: TGTGCCAGCAGCTTGGCAGTAACCGGGGAGCTGTTTTTT. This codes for CASSLAVTGELFF. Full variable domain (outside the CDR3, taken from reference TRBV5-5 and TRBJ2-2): DAGVTQSPTHLIKTRGQQVTLRCSPISGHKSVSWYQQVLGQGPQFIFQYYEKEERGRGNFPDRFSARQFPNYSSELNVNALLLGDSALYLCASSLAVTGELFFGEGSRLTVL.

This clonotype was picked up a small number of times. The CDR3 is CASSWGEDTQYF. Here the CDR3 DNA reads TGTGCCAGCAGCTGGGGGGAAGATACGCAGTATTTT. The chain employs TRBV11-2 and TRBJ2-3; a weak D match, TRBD2 (6 bases). V dropped 4 bases and J dropped 5 bases, with 7 bases sitting between them. CDR1 and CDR2 (germline): SGHAT, FQNNGV. The CDR3 runs 12 residues.

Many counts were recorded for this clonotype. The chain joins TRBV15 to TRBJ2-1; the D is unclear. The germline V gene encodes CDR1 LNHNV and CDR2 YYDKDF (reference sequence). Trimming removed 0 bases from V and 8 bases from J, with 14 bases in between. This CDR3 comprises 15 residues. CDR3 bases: TGTGCCACCAGCAGAGATATCGGCATTCCGGATGAGCAGTTCTTC. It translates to CATSRDIGIPDEQFF. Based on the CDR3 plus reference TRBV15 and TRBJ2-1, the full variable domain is DAMVIQNPRYQVTQFGKPVTLSCSQTLNHNVMYWYQQKSSQAPKLLFHYYDKDFNNEADTPDNFQSRRPNTSFCFLDIRSPGLGDTAMYLCATSRDIGIPDEQFFGPGTRLTVL.

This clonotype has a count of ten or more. The CDR3 loop is CSATVLAGVDEQFF. The CDR3 region has the DNA TGCAGTGCCACGGTTCTGGCGGGAGTAGATGAGCAGTTCTTC. The chain has TRBV20-1 and TRBJ2-1, with 7 bases that match TRBD2. The germline V gene encodes CDR1 DFQATT and CDR2 SNEGSKA (reference sequence). V lost 6 bases to trimming and J lost 8 bases; unmatched junction nucleotides: 13. The CDR3 is 14 amino acids.

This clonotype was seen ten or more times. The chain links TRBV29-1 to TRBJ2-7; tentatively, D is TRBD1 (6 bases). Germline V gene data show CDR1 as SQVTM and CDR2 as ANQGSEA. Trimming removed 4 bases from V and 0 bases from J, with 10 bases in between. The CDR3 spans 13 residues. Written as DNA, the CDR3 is TGCAGCGTTGGTCCCAGGGGCTCCTACGAGCAGTACTTC. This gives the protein CSVGPRGSYEQYF.

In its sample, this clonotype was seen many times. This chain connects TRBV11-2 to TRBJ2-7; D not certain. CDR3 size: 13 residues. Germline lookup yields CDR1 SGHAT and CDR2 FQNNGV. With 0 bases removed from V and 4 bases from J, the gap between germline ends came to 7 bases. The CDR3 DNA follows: TGTGCCAGCAGCTTAGACGGTGATTACGAGCAGTACTTC. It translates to CASSLDGDYEQYF. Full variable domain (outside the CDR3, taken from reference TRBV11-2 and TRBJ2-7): EAGVAQSPRYKIIEKRQSVAFWCNPISGHATLYWYQQILGQGPKLLIQFQNNGVVDDSQLPKDRFSAERLKGVDSTLKIQPAKLEDSAVYLCASSLDGDYEQYFGPGTRLTVT.

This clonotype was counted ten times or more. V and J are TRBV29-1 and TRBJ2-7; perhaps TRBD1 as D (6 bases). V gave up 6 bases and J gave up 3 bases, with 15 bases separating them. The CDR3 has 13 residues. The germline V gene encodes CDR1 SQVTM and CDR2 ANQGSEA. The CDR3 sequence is CSVGAGEGYEQYF. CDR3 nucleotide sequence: TGCAGCGTGGGGGCAGGGGAAGGCTACGAGCAGTACTTC.